The 7 T cell receptor beta chains reported below all come from one sample, sequenced in a study of shared clonotypes between healthy human individuals. Naive CD8 cells comprised CD45RO-negative, CCR7-positively selected cells, excluding terminally differentiated effector memory CD45RA+ cells. Assay used: immunoSEQ multiplex PCR; TCRdb lists only in-frame clones, some missing. The sample contains around 2,100,000 clones, 85% to 95% of which appear only once. Sequencing was performed on naive CD8+ T cells sorted from blood. Source of these receptors: a man between 18 and 29 years old in good health.

The V gene is TRBV6-1, the J gene TRBJ2-7; D possibly matches TRBD1 or TRBD2 (6 bases each). Germline V CDR1 and CDR2: MNHNS, SASEGT. This CDR3 spans 13 amino acids. Trimming removed 10 bases at V and 3 bases at J, with 16 bases between. In DNA form, the CDR3 reads TGTGCCAACGATGGGGGGCCCGGCTACGAGCAGTACTTC. As protein: CANDGGPGYEQYF.

The gene calls are TRBV7-9 and TRBJ2-5; 8 bases are a match to TRBD2. CDR3 length: 14 amino acids. Germline V gene lookup returns CDR1 SEHNR and CDR2 FQNEAQ (reference sequence). Germline trimming cut 5 bases from V and 4 bases from J; bases unmatched to any gene: 6. The CDR3 loop reads CASSDSGNRETQYF. The DNA for the CDR3 is TGTGCCAGCAGCGATAGCGGGAACCGAGAGACCCAGTACTTC.

This rearrangement joins TRBV5-1 to TRBJ2-7; D is uncertain. Germline values: CDR1 SGHRS, CDR2 YFSETQ. This CDR3 region has 12 residues. The V end was cut by 3 bases, the J end by 0 bases, with 4 bases between. CDR3: CASSYSSYEQYF. The CDR3 nucleotides are TGCGCCAGCAGCTACAGCTCCTACGAGCAGTACTTC. Based on the CDR3 plus reference TRBV5-1 and TRBJ2-7, the full variable domain is KAGVTQTPRYLIKTRGQQVTLSCSPISGHRSVSWYQQTPGQGLQFLFEYFSETQRNKGNFPGRFSGRQFSNSRSEMNVSTLELGDSALYLCASSYSSYEQYFGPGTRLTVT.

The chain joins TRBV6-5 to TRBJ1-1, with D unresolved. The germline V gene has CDR1 MNHEY and CDR2 SVGAGI. V gave up 10 bases and J gave up 0 bases, with 18 bases separating them. This CDR3 is 15 amino acids long. CDR3 DNA sequence: TGTGCCACCGACCCGAAGCTGGGCCTGAACACTGAAGCTTTCTTT. It codes for CATDPKLGLNTEAFF.

The chain joins TRBV7-9 to TRBJ2-1; TRBD2 matches at 7 bases. The germline V gene encodes CDR1 SEHNR and CDR2 FQNEAQ (reference sequence). This CDR3 contains 13 residues. J was trimmed by 9 bases and V by 1 base; bases with no gene match: 3. The CDR3 spells CASSLGSGVEQFF. As DNA, the CDR3 is TGTGCCAGCAGCTTAGGAAGCGGGGTTGAGCAGTTCTTC.

The chain combines TRBV10-2 with TRBJ1-6, with D possibly being TRBD1 (6 bases). The germline CDR1 and CDR2 sequences are WSHSY and SAAADI. V lost 0 bases to trimming and J lost 5 bases, with 11 bases between them. The CDR3 loop spans 16 amino acids. CDR3 sequence reads: CASSESAGANNSPLHF. The CDR3 DNA reads TGCGCCAGCAGTGAGTCGGCGGGGGCGAATAATTCACCCCTCCACTTT.

This rearrangement joins TRBV6-1 to TRBJ1-2; no reliable D call. V lost 3 bases and J 8 bases, leaving 13 bases between the germline ends. CDR1 is MNHNS, CDR2 SASEGT, per germline. This CDR3 is built from 13 residues. Here the CDR3 reads CASSDWGPGGYTF. CDR3 nucleotides: TGTGCCAGCAGTGATTGGGGTCCAGGCGGCTACACCTTC.